This T cell receptor beta chain was captured by sequencing in a study of blood T cells in healthy people across ages. As for the study in general: For every two T cells, template switching captured about one barcoded beta molecule. Study findings and constraints: Unsorted PBMCs ruled out conclusive naive versus antigen-experienced comparison. CMV status of donors was not determined, possibly confounding expanded clonotype changes.

There are 14 residues in the CDR3. Germline CDR1 and CDR2: SGHTS and YDEGEE. Deletions cut 3 bases from V and 5 bases from J, with 14 bases between. Comment on this clonotype: Its target is not known.

Primers used in a second PCR of roughly 6 to 12 cycles were a sample-barcoded 5' primer and a J-beta primer mix. TCRdb reprocessed the 5' RACE reads via MiXCR and lists one record per CDR3 protein. This repertoire shows 850,000 to 1,300,000 distinct CDR3 sequences, under 55% found once; its top ten account for about 20%. The source material was blood. The gene calls are TRBV5-8 and TRBJ1-2; D is perhaps TRBD1 (6 bases). This sequence originates from an older woman in good health. The CDR3 DNA reads TGTGCCAGCAGCTGGGGGACATCTTATTATGGCTACACCTTC. It translates to CASSWGTSYYGYTF.